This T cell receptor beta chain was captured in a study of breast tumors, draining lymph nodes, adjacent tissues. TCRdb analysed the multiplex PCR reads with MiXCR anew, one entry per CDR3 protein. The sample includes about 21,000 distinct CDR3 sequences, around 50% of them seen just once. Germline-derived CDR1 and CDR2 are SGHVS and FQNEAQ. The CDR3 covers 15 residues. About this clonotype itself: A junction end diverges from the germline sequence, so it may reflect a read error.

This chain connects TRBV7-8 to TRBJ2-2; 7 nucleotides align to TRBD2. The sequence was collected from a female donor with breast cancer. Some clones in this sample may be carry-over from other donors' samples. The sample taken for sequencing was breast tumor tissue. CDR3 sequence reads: CASSPRGEGTGELLF. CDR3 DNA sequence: TGTGCCAGCAGCCCCCGGGGGGAGGGAACCGGGGAGCTGCTTTTT.